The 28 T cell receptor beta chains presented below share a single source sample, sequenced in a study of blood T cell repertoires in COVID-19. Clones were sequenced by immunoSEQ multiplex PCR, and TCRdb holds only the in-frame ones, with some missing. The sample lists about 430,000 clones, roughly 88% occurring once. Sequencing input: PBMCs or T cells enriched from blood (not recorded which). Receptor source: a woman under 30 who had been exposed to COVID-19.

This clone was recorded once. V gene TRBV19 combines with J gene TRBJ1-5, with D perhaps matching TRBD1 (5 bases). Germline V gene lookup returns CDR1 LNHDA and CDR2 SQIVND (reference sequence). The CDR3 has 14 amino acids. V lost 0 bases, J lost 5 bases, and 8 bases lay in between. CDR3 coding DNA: TGTGCCAGTAGTATAGAGCAGGGTGATCAGCCCCAGCATTTT. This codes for CASSIEQGDQPQHF.

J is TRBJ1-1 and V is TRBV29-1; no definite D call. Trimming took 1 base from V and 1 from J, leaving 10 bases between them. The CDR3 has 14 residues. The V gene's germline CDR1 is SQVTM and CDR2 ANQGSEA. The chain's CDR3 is CSVEVLGSNTEAFF. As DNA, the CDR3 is TGCAGCGTTGAAGTTCTGGGCTCGAACACTGAAGCTTTCTTT.

As DNA, the CDR3 is TGTGCCAGCAGCGATGGACTAGCGGGAGGGCAGGCGCAGTATTTT. It codes for CASSDGLAGGQAQYF. The chain carries TRBV7-2 and TRBJ2-3, with TRBD2 matching over 15 bases. The CDR3 sequence is 15 residues long. V lost 5 bases to trimming and J lost 10 bases; unmatched junction nucleotides: 7. CDR1 is SGHTA and CDR2 is FQGNSA in the germline V gene. Full variable domain (rest looked up from reference TRBV7-2 and TRBJ2-3): GAGVSQSPSNKVTEKGKDVELRCDPISGHTALYWYRQSLGQGLEFLIYFQGNSAPDKSGLPSDRFSAERTGGSVSTLTIQRTQQEDSAVYLCASSDGLAGGQAQYFGPGTRLTVL.

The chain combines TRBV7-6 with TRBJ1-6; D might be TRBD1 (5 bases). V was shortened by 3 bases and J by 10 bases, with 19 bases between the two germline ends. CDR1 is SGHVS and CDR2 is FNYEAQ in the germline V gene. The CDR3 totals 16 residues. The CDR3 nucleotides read TGTGCCAGCAGCTTCTCTCAGGGCGATAGGGGATCACCCCTCCACTTT. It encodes CASSFSQGDRGSPLHF.

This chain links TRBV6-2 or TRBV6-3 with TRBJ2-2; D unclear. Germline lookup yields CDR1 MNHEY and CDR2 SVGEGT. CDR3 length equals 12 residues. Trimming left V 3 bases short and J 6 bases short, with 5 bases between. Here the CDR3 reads CASSYLAGELFF. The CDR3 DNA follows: TGTGCCAGCAGTTATCTCGCCGGGGAGCTGTTTTTT.

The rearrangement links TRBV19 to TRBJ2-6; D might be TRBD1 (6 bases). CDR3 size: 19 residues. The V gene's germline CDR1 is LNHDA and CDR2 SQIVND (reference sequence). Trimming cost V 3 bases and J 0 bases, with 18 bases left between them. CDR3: CASSMGAMGRFSGANVLTF. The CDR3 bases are TGTGCCAGTAGTATGGGGGCAATGGGCCGATTCTCTGGGGCCAACGTCCTGACTTTC.

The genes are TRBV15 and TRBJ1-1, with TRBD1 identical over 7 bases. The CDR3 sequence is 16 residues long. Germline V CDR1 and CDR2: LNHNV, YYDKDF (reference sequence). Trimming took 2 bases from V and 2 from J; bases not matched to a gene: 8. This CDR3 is CATSRPRGPVNTEAFF. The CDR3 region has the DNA TGTGCCACCAGCAGACCGAGGGGGCCTGTCAACACTGAAGCTTTCTTT.

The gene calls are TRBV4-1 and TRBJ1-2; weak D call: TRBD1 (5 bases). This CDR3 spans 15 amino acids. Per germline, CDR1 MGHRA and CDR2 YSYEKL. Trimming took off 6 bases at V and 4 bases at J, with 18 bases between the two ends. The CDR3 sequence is CASRPSGQGSYGYTF. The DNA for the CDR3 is TGCGCCAGCAGACCCTCAGGGCAGGGTAGCTATGGCTACACCTTC.

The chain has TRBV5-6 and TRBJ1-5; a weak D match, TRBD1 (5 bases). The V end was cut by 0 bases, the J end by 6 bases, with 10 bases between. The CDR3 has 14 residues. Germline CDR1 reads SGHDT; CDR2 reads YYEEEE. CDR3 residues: CASSLAGMVQPQHF. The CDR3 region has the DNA TGTGCCAGCAGCTTGGCAGGGATGGTTCAGCCCCAGCATTTT.

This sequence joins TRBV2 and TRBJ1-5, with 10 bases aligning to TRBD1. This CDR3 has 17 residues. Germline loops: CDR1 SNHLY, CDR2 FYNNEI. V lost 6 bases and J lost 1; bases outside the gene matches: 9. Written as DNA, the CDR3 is TGTGCCAGCAGGAGACAGGGGGCGGGTAGGAGCAATCAGCCCCAGCATTTT. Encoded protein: CASRRQGAGRSNQPQHF.

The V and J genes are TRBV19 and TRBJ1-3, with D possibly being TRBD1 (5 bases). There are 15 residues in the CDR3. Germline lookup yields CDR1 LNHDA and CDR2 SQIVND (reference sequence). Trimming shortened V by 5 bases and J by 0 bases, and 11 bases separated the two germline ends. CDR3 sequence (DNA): TGTGCCAGTAGTGCCACAGGCTACTCTGGAAACACCATATATTTT. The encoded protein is CASSATGYSGNTIYF.

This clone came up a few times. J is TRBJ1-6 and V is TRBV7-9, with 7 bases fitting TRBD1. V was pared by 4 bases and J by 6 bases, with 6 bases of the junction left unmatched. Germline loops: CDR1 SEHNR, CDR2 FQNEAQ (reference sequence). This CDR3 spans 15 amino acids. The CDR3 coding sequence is TGTGCCAGCAGCTCGACAGGGTCTAGTAATTCACCCCTCCACTTT. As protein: CASSSTGSSNSPLHF.

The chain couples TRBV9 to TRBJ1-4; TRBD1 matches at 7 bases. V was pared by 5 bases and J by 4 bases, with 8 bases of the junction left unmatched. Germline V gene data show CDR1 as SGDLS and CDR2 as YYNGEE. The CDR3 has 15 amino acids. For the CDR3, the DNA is TGTGCCAGCAGTCTTACTACAGGGGTTAATGAAAAACTGTTTTTT. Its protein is CASSLTTGVNEKLFF.

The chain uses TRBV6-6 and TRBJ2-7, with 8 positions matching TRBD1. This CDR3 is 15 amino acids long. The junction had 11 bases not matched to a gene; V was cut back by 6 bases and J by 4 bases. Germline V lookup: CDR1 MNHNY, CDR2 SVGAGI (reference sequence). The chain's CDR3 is CASRVERQGRYEQYF. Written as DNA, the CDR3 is TGTGCCAGCAGGGTCGAAAGACAGGGGAGATACGAGCAGTACTTC.

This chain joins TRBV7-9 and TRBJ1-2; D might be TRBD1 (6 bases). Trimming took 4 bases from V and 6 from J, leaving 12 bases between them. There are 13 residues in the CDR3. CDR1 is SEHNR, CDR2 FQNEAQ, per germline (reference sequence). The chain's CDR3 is CASSSDRPDGYTF. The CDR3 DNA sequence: TGTGCCAGCAGCTCCGACAGGCCGGATGGCTACACCTTC.

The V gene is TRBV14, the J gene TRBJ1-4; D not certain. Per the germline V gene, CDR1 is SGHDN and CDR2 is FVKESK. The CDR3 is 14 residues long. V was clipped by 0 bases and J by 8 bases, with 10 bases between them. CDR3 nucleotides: TGTGCCAGCAGCCAAGACAGCGTAAGGGAAAAACTGTTTTTT. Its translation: CASSQDSVREKLFF.

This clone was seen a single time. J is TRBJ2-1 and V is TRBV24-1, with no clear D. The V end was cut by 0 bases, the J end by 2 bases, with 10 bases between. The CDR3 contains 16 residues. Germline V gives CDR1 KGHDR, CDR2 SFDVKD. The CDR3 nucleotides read TGTGCCACCAGTGATTTGCGCGCGGAAACCTACAATGAGCAGTTCTTC. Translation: CATSDLRAETYNEQFF.

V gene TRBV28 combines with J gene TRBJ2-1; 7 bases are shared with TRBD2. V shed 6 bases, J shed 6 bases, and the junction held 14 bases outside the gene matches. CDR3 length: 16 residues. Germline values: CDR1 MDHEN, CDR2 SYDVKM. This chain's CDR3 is CASSSPVLWGGNEQFF. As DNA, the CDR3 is TGTGCCAGCAGCTCACCCGTGCTATGGGGGGGCAATGAGCAGTTCTTC.

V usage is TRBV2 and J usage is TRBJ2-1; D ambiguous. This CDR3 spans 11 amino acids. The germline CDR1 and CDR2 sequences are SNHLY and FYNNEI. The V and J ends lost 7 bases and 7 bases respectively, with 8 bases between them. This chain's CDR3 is CASTTLNEQFF. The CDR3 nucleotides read TGTGCCAGCACTACTCTAAATGAGCAGTTCTTC.

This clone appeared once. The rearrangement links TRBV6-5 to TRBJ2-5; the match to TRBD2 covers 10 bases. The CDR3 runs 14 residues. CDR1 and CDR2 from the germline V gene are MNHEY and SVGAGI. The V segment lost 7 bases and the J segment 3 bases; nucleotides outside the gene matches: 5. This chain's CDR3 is CASKGTSAEETQYF. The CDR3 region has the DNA TGTGCCAGCAAAGGGACTAGCGCCGAAGAGACCCAGTACTTC.

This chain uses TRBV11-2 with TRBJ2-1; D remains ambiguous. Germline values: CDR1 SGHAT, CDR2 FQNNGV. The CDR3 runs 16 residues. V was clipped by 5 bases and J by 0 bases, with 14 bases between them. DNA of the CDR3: TGTGCCAGCAGCAATTCAGACAAGCCCTCCTACAATGAGCAGTTCTTC. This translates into CASSNSDKPSYNEQFF. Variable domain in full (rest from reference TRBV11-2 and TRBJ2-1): EAGVAQSPRYKIIEKRQSVAFWCNPISGHATLYWYQQILGQGPKLLIQFQNNGVVDDSQLPKDRFSAERLKGVDSTLKIQPAKLEDSAVYLCASSNSDKPSYNEQFFGPGTRLTVL.

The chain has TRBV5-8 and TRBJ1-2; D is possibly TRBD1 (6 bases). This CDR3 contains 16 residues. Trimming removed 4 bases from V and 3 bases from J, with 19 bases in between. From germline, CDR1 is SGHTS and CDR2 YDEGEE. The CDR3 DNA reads TGTGCCAGCAGCCCCGATTCACGACAGGCCCACTATGGCTACACCTTC. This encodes CASSPDSRQAHYGYTF.

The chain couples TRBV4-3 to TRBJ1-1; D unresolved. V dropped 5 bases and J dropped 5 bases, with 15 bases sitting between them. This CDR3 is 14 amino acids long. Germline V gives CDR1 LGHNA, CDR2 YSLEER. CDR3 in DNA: TGCGCCAGCAGCGCTCGGAGGGTGGGGACTGAAGCTTTCTTT. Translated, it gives CASSARRVGTEAFF.

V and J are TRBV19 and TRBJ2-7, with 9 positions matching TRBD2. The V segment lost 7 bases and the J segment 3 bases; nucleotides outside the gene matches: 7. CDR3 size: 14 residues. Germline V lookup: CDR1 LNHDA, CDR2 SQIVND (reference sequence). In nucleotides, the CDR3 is TGTGCCAGTACCAATAGCGGGAGAGACTACGAGCAGTACTTC. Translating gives CASTNSGRDYEQYF.

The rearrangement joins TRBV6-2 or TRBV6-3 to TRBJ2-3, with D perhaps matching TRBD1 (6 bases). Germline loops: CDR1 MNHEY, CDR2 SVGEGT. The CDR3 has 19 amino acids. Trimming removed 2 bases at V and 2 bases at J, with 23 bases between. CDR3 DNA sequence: TGTGCCAGCAGTTACCCCCAGGGGTTGGACGGGCGCTACACAGATACGCAGTATTTT. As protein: CASSYPQGLDGRYTDTQYF.

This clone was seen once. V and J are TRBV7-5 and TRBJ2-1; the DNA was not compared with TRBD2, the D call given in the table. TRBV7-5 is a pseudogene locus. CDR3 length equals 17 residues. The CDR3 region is CVRSLGARAGAYNEQFF. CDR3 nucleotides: TGTGTCAGAAGCTTAGGCGCTAGAGCGGGCGCATACAATGAGCAGTTCTTC.

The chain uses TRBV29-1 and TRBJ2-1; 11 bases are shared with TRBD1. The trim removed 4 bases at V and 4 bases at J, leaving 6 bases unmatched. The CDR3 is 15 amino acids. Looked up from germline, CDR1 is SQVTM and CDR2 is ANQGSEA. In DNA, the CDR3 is TGCAGCGTTGCTAGGACAGGGGGCAGATACAATGAGCAGTTCTTC. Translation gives CSVARTGGRYNEQFF.

CDR3 in DNA: TGTGCCAGCAGTCCTGGGGGGGCTAGCAATCAGCCCCAGCATTTT. Protein product: CASSPGGASNQPQHF. The V and J genes are TRBV7-9 and TRBJ1-5, with D perhaps TRBD1 (6 bases). V was trimmed by 6 bases and J by 0 bases, leaving 12 bases between them. From germline, CDR1 is SEHNR and CDR2 FQNEAQ (reference sequence). This CDR3 region has 15 residues.